The present entry profiles one T cell receptor beta chain with its context. Its target antigen remains unknown. Per-base qualities were not stored, and no clone one base away is much larger. This entry is derived from a study of blood T cell repertoires in COVID-19 (dated by TCRdb to 2020 to 2022). About the full investigation: The collaborator samples originated in the United States, Italy and Spain and spanned the acute and convalescent phases of COVID-19. The prospective study material was composed of cDNA or gDNA derived from T cells, B-cell-depleted T cells, or PBMCs. Subjects who had been exposed to COVID-19, were actively infected with it, or had recovered from it provided the deeply sampled blood TCRbeta repertoires that made up the dataset. A freely available public database, intended as a resource for researchers studying the immune response to SARS-CoV-2, is where the repertoires were released. Samples came from the ongoing ImmuneRACE study (first 160 participants) plus 1,254 subjects from 6 global collaborators. Nearly every sample came with metadata listing a de-identified subject ID, COVID-19 status, age in years and sex. Where HLA class I and class II types were available, the types were taken from metadata supplied by the sample provider, not from assay-based typing. Points the paper makes about the study in general: Clinical and demographic metadata were provided uncurated, with the amount varying by source and participant.

Samples from volunteer blood donors who had recovered from COVID-19 were contributed by a second Seattle source. Whole blood was collected in K2EDTA tubes by collaborating institutions according to the institutions' own protocols. For TCRbeta analysis, collaborator samples were shipped as frozen whole blood, as isolated PBMCs, or as DNA extracted from either sample type. TCRbeta CDR3 regions were amplified from genomic DNA by means of the immunoSEQ Assay, a bias-controlled multiplex PCR. In the source study's methods: Nucleated cell counts per sample were estimated from amplification of reference gene primers within the assay. Sequence reads were collapsed and filtered to measure the absolute abundance of every unique TCRbeta CDR3 rearrangement. For each sample, productive Simpson clonality was calculated as the square root of Simpson's diversity index across productive rearrangements. TCRdb carries this immuneACCESS record with in-frame sequences only. Its versions omit some clonotypes, under half of them owing to an unresolved V gene in the studies checked, with the rest unexplained. V, J and clone size were drawn from that table, and D and trimming were deduced from the DNA. The sample table records about 300,000 clones; around 89% of these occur just once. The ten largest account for approximately 6.6% of the sample.

Sequenced material: peripheral blood. The sequence derives from a young woman who had recovered from COVID-19.

The CDR3 in this case is CASSLARTGPGANVLTF. The DNA reads as follows: TGTGCCAGCAGCTTAGCGCGGACAGGGCCTGGGGCCAACGTCCTGACTTTC. The chain links TRBV7-8 with TRBJ2-6, with 8 junctional bases fitting TRBD1. The CDR3 has 17 amino acids, counting the end cysteine and phenylalanine. Just the 51-base CDR3 DNA is kept, in frame starting at base 1. V has 0 bases trimmed and J has 2 bases trimmed; junction bases matching no gene number 3. The germline V gene sets CDR1 to SGHVS and CDR2 to FQNEAQ.